The 14 T cell receptor beta chains listed next were all sequenced from one sample in a study of blood T cell repertoires in COVID-19. Some clones are missing from TCRdb's copy, which holds only in-frame ones; the method was immunoSEQ multiplex PCR. The sample holds just over 300,000 clones, 70% to 90% seen once. The sample consisted of PBMCs or T cells enriched from blood (not recorded which). These receptor sequences come from a man in his thirties or forties who had recovered from COVID-19.

Points on this clone: The sample holds other DNA sequences that translate to the same CDR3. This chain links TRBV18 with TRBJ2-5; 9 positions match TRBD2. Germline V gene data show CDR1 as KGHSH and CDR2 as LQKENI. The CDR3 contains 14 residues. Trimming at V came to 2 bases and at J to 4 bases, leaving 2 bases not matched to a gene. CDR3 region: CASSPAGGRETQYF. CDR3 sequence (DNA): TGTGCCAGCTCACCAGCGGGGGGGCGAGAGACCCAGTACTTC.

The rearrangement uses TRBV11-2 and TRBJ2-3; 8 bases fit TRBD1. Germline V lookup: CDR1 SGHAT, CDR2 FQNNGV. The length of the CDR3 is 16 residues. V was clipped by 5 bases and J by 0 bases; unmatched bases: 7. The CDR3 bases are TGTGCCAGCAGCCGCCTTTGGGACAGGAGCACAGATACGCAGTATTTT. Translating gives CASSRLWDRSTDTQYF.

This clone was seen once. The chain joins TRBV7-8 to TRBJ1-1, with TRBD1 identical over 8 bases. Unmatched junction bases numbered 7, after V lost 5 bases and J lost 5 bases. Germline lookup yields CDR1 SGHVS and CDR2 FQNEAQ. The CDR3 totals 14 residues. This CDR3 reads CASSPGGLGTEAFF. For the CDR3, the DNA is TGTGCCAGCAGCCCAGGGGGCTTGGGGACTGAAGCTTTCTTT.

The J gene is TRBJ2-2, the V gene TRBV7-2; 12 nucleotides match TRBD1. The CDR3 length is 18 residues. V gave up 4 bases and J gave up 2 bases; unmatched junction bases: 8. Germline CDR1 reads SGHTA; CDR2 reads FQGNSA. The CDR3 here is CASSSRDRGLTNTGELFF. CDR3 bases: TGTGCCAGCAGCTCCAGGGACAGGGGGCTAACAAACACCGGGGAGCTGTTTTTT.

This chain's CDR3 is CASSIGTAGGQPQHF. As DNA, the CDR3 is TGTGCCAGCAGTATAGGGACTGCTGGAGGTCAGCCCCAGCATTTT. The gene calls are TRBV6-5 and TRBJ1-5; D is possibly TRBD1 (5 bases). Deletions cut 5 bases from V and 6 bases from J, with 17 bases between. Germline lookup yields CDR1 MNHEY and CDR2 SVGAGI. The CDR3 spans 15 residues.

This chain uses TRBV7-2 with TRBJ2-1; TRBD2 agrees at 10 bases. Germline lookup yields CDR1 SGHTA and CDR2 FQGNSA. This CDR3 comprises 14 residues. Trimming took 6 bases from V and 5 from J; bases not matched to a gene: 4. This chain's CDR3 is CASSSGLADNEQFF. CDR3 coding DNA: TGTGCCAGCAGTTCCGGACTAGCGGACAATGAGCAGTTCTTC.

The chain has TRBV3-1 (or the pseudogene TRBV3-2) and TRBJ1-4, with TRBD1 matching 8 bases. Trimming removed 8 bases from V and 8 bases from J; junction bases left unmatched: 7. The germline gives CDR1 LGHDT, CDR2 YNNKEL (reference sequence). The CDR3 has 13 residues. CDR3 sequence reads: CASARGLGEKLFF. The CDR3 DNA is TGTGCCAGCGCCAGGGGGCTGGGGGAAAAACTGTTTTTT.

This sequence joins TRBV6-5 and TRBJ2-7, with a tentative D call TRBD1 (5 bases). CDR3 length: 11 amino acids. V lost 8 bases and J 4 bases, leaving 9 bases between the germline ends. Germline V CDR1 and CDR2: MNHEY, SVGAGI. The CDR3 spells CASLKGYEQYF. CDR3 DNA: TGTGCCAGCTTGAAGGGGTACGAGCAGTACTTC.

J is TRBJ1-1 and V is TRBV7-9; 9 bases are shared with TRBD1. CDR1 SEHNR and CDR2 FQNEAQ come from the germline V gene (reference sequence). V lost 1 base to trimming and J lost 6 bases; unmatched junction nucleotides: 6. The CDR3 is made up of 15 amino acids. Here the CDR3 DNA reads TGTGCCAGCAGCTTAGTGGGTACAGGGGGCTCTGAAGCTTTCTTT. Encoded protein: CASSLVGTGGSEAFF.

This clone was detected once. The chain couples TRBV9 to TRBJ2-7; TRBD1 matches at 9 bases. Germline lookup yields CDR1 SGDLS and CDR2 YYNGEE. The CDR3 sequence is 14 residues long. Trimming removed 3 bases from V and 6 bases from J; junction bases left unmatched: 7. The CDR3 region is CASSDRDRDGEQYF. The CDR3 DNA follows: TGTGCCAGCAGCGACCGGGACAGGGACGGCGAGCAGTACTTC.

The V and J genes are TRBV3-1 (or the pseudogene TRBV3-2) and TRBJ1-4; TRBD1 is a possible D gene (6 bases). Germline V CDR1 and CDR2: LGHDT, YNNKEL (reference sequence). V dropped 4 bases and J dropped 3 bases, with 21 bases sitting between them. The CDR3 runs 18 residues. The CDR3 protein is CASSPRAMAGEANEKLFF. DNA of the CDR3: TGTGCCAGCAGCCCCCGCGCTATGGCAGGGGAAGCTAATGAAAAACTGTTTTTT.

The rearrangement links TRBV7-9 to TRBJ1-2, with D possibly matching TRBD1 (5 bases). The CDR3 is 13 amino acids. CDR1 and CDR2 from the germline V gene are SEHNR and FQNEAQ (reference sequence). The V end lost 5 bases, the J end lost 4 bases, and 11 bases lay between the germline ends. The CDR3 DNA is TGTGCCAGCAGCGAGACAGTTACCTATGGCTACACCTTC. Amino acids: CASSETVTYGYTF.

The chain is built from TRBV5-4 and TRBJ2-5; D might be TRBD2 (5 bases). Looked up from germline, CDR1 is SGHNT and CDR2 is YYREEE (reference sequence). V lost 2 bases and J 1 base, leaving 9 bases between the germline ends. CDR3 length: 14 amino acids. For the CDR3, the DNA is TGTGCCAGCAGCTTAGTCGGGATCCAAGAGACCCAGTACTTC. Residues: CASSLVGIQETQYF.

J is TRBJ1-2 and V is TRBV29-1; D gene ambiguous. Germline CDR1 is SQVTM and CDR2 is ANQGSEA. Trimming pared 7 bases from V and 8 bases from J, leaving 14 bases between. There are 11 residues in the CDR3. CDR3 nucleotide sequence: TGCAGCGCTCGGACTGGCTGGGGCTACACCTTC. Protein sequence: CSARTGWGYTF.